This TCR beta chain was identified in a study of blood T cell repertoires in COVID-19. On the study more broadly: In each case, the material was cDNA or gDNA derived from T cells, B-cell-depleted T cells, or PBMCs.

Profiling relied on immunoSEQ multiplex PCR, and the TCRdb table lists in-frame clones only, not all of them. The data contain some 100,000 clones, approximately 90% of them singletons. Per germline, CDR1 SGHTA and CDR2 FQGNSA. The ends lost 5 bases at V and 2 bases at J; junction bases unmatched: 13. The CDR3 covers 18 residues. Material: peripheral blood. The receptor's source is an elderly woman with active COVID-19. The gene calls are TRBV7-2 and TRBJ2-3; TRBD2 matches at 10 bases. The CDR3 DNA reads as TGTGCCAGCAGCCTACCGAGGGGACTAGCGAGGTCCACAGATACGCAGTATTTT. Protein product: CASSLPRGLARSTDTQYF.